These 7 T cell receptor beta chains were sequenced from one sample in a study of blood T cell repertoires in COVID-19. The repertoire was sequenced with immunoSEQ multiplex PCR; TCRdb's copy has only in-frame clones and lacks some. The data hold about 120,000 clones, with roughly 76% observed a single time. The specimen was peripheral blood. The source of these receptors is a human donor in a cohort sampled during active COVID-19.

The rearrangement links TRBV9 to TRBJ2-7; D call uncertain. The V and J ends lost 4 bases and 4 bases respectively, with 6 bases between them. The germline V gene encodes CDR1 SGDLS and CDR2 YYNGEE. This CDR3 is built from 11 residues. The CDR3 DNA reads TGTGCCAGCAGCCCAGGTTACGAGCAGTACTTC. Translation: CASSPGYEQYF.

CDR3 coding DNA: TGTGCCAGTAGTTCCAGGGGAGGGGTCACTGAAGCTTTCTTT. Translation gives CASSSRGGVTEAFF. The chain has TRBV19 and TRBJ1-1; possible D gene TRBD1, 6 bases. Trimming removed 5 bases from V and 4 bases from J, with 14 bases in between. CDR3 length equals 14 residues. In germline, CDR1 is LNHDA, CDR2 SQIVND (reference sequence).

V is TRBV30 and J is TRBJ2-7; a possible D gene is TRBD1 (5 bases). This CDR3 region has 16 residues. Trimming shortened V by 0 bases and J by 0 bases, and 15 bases separated the two germline ends. Germline V gives CDR1 GTSNPN, CDR2 SVGIG (reference sequence). The CDR3: CAWSVLAQVTSYEQYF. The CDR3 DNA reads TGTGCCTGGAGTGTATTAGCACAGGTGACCTCCTACGAGCAGTACTTC. Complete variable domain (other parts from reference TRBV30 and TRBJ2-7): SQTIHQWPATLVQPVGSPLSLECTVEGTSNPNLYWYRQAAGRGLQLLFYSVGIGQISSEVPQNLSASRPQDRQFILSSKKLLLSDSGFYLCAWSVLAQVTSYEQYFGPGTRLTVT.

This clone has just one count. This chain uses TRBV29-1 with TRBJ1-1; perhaps TRBD1 as D (5 bases). Germline V gene sequence: CDR1 SQVTM, CDR2 ANQGSEA. V dropped 6 bases and J dropped 5 bases, with 22 bases sitting between them. The CDR3 loop spans 15 amino acids. CDR3 residues: CSVYSGGRSGTEAFF. DNA for the CDR3: TGCAGCGTATATTCGGGGGGGAGGAGTGGGACTGAAGCTTTCTTT.

This clone showed up just once. The chain uses TRBV11-2 and TRBJ2-2; weak D call: TRBD1 (5 bases). The germline CDR1 and CDR2 sequences are SGHAT and FQNNGV. Trimming took 5 bases from V and 8 from J, leaving 12 bases between them. The CDR3 spans 13 residues. CDR3 protein: CASSIDRTGELFF. The CDR3 DNA reads as TGTGCCAGCAGCATCGATCGGACAGGGGAGCTGTTTTTT.

The chain uses TRBV10-3 and TRBJ1-1, with TRBD1 matching 10 bases. The germline V gene has CDR1 ENHRY and CDR2 SYGVKD. Trimming removed 2 bases from V and 4 bases from J; junction bases left unmatched: 10. The CDR3 has 17 amino acids. The CDR3 region is CAISEPSRTGGGTEAFF. For the CDR3, the DNA is TGTGCCATCAGTGAGCCTTCCCGGACAGGGGGTGGCACTGAAGCTTTCTTT.

This clone was detected only once. V gene TRBV4-1 combines with J gene TRBJ2-5, with 7 bases lining up with TRBD1. The junction had 11 bases not matched to a gene; V was cut back by 5 bases and J by 5 bases. The CDR3 length is 15 residues. Germline lookup yields CDR1 MGHRA and CDR2 YSYEKL. The chain's CDR3 is CASSTMTGSRETQYF. The CDR3 nucleotides read TGCGCCAGCAGCACAATGACAGGGTCTAGGGAGACCCAGTACTTC.